A single sample is the source of the 3 T cell receptor beta chains below, sequenced in a study of shared clonotypes between healthy human individuals. Naive CD8 cells comprised CD45RO-negative, CCR7-positively selected cells, excluding terminally differentiated effector memory CD45RA+ cells. Repertoires were generated with immunoSEQ multiplex PCR, while TCRdb's copy carries only in-frame clones and drops some. The sample has about 2.2 million clones, 93% seen once. Sequencing was performed on naive CD8+ T cells from PBMCs. The origin of the receptors is a man between 18 and 35 years old in good health. Some clones in this sample may be carry-over from other donors' samples.

The rearrangement joins TRBV6-5 to TRBJ2-3; 8 nucleotides align to TRBD2. Germline CDR1 is MNHEY and CDR2 is SVGAGI. The J segment lost 5 bases and the V segment lost 7 bases, leaving 8 bases of the junction unmatched. This CDR3 has 14 amino acids. The chain's CDR3 is CASTVAGYQDTQYF. CDR3 sequence (DNA): TGTGCCAGCACGGTAGCGGGATACCAAGATACGCAGTATTTT.

The V gene is TRBV15, the J gene TRBJ1-1, with D uncertain. Germline CDR1 LNHNV, CDR2 YYDKDF (reference sequence). Deletions cut 3 bases from V and 0 bases from J, with 17 bases between. CDR3 length: 17 amino acids. Here the CDR3 DNA reads TGTGCCACCAGCAGCCGGGATTCGGGATTCATGAACACTGAAGCTTTCTTT. Amino acid sequence: CATSSRDSGFMNTEAFF.

The rearrangement joins TRBV29-1 to TRBJ1-2; D not certain. Germline CDR1 and CDR2: SQVTM and ANQGSEA. There are 11 residues in the CDR3. Trimming took off 2 bases at V and 5 bases at J, with 6 bases between the two ends. CDR3 amino acids: CSVEQLYGYTF. For the CDR3, the DNA is TGCAGCGTTGAACAGCTTTATGGCTACACCTTC.